These 28 T cell receptor beta chains were sequenced from one sample in a study of monozygotic twins with inflammatory bowel disease. TCRdb re-analyzed the 5' RACE reads; it lists each CDR3 protein once, without DNA. Recorded for this sample: roughly 200,000 distinct CDR3 sequences. The sequencing sample was made of blood. The receptor source for this set is a human donor with ulcerative colitis or Crohn's disease, or a healthy co-twin of an affected twin (not recorded which).

V gene TRBV5-1 combines with J gene TRBJ2-1; TCRdb lists TRBD2, though no DNA is available to test this call. The CDR3 runs 20 residues. Germline V lookup: CDR1 SGHRS, CDR2 YFSETQ. The CDR3 region is CASSLAATSGGPLTYNEQFF.

This rearrangement joins TRBV19 to TRBJ1-5; TCRdb indicates TRBD1, and absent DNA this call remains unverified. Germline values: CDR1 LNHDA, CDR2 SQIVND (reference sequence). The CDR3 contains 15 residues. The CDR3 sequence: CASPPPYRDGQPQHF.

V usage is TRBV7-3 and J usage is TRBJ2-1; the TCRdb call, TRBD2, lacks DNA for checking. This CDR3 contains 16 residues. Germline CDR1 and CDR2: SGHTA and FQGTGA. CDR3: CASSVKERENNNEQFF.

V gene TRBV24-1 combines with J gene TRBJ2-1; with no DNA, the TCRdb D assignment of TRBD2 cannot be verified. Germline assignment: CDR1 KGHDR and CDR2 SFDVKD. The CDR3 totals 15 residues. This CDR3 reads CATSEGTSGANEQFF.

This chain joins TRBV7-2 and TRBJ2-7; no DNA is available, so the TRBD1 call from TCRdb remains unchecked. In germline, CDR1 is SGHTA, CDR2 FQGNSA. This CDR3 is 14 amino acids long. CDR3 amino acids: CASSSGGAHHEQYF.

The gene calls are TRBV6-2 or TRBV6-3 and TRBJ2-1; TCRdb picks TRBD1, but there is no DNA to check that call. Germline V gene sequence: CDR1 MNHEY, CDR2 SVGEGT. The length of the CDR3 is 19 residues. CDR3: CASQRGQLLIPSSYNEQFF.

The rearrangement uses TRBV12-3 or TRBV12-4 and TRBJ2-2; TCRdb's D gene call, TRBD1, goes unchecked for lack of DNA. The CDR3 covers 15 residues. The CDR3 region is CASSPGTGRTGELFF.

This chain's CDR3 is CASSPLARGVAEQFF. J is TRBJ2-1 and V is TRBV7-2; TCRdb's assignment of TRBD2 cannot be checked, as there is no DNA. The CDR3 covers 15 residues. The germline CDR1 and CDR2 sequences are SGHTA and FQGNSA.

The chain employs TRBV28 and TRBJ2-7. CDR3 size: 13 residues. The V gene's germline CDR1 is MDHEN and CDR2 SYDVKM. This CDR3 reads CASSTTAPYEQYF.

The CDR3 protein is CSVPDRAGTGELFF. The J gene is TRBJ2-2, the V gene TRBV29-1; TCRdb calls TRBD1, which cannot be checked without DNA. Per germline, CDR1 SQVTM and CDR2 ANQGSEA. This CDR3 region has 14 residues.

The rearrangement joins TRBV18 to TRBJ2-4; the TCRdb call, TRBD1, lacks DNA for checking. This CDR3 spans 15 amino acids. CDR1 and CDR2 from the germline V gene are KGHSH and LQKENI. CDR3 residues: CASSLGTAPPGIQYF.

The chain carries TRBV7-8 and TRBJ2-7; the TCRdb D gene call, TRBD2, has no DNA to confirm it. Germline V gene data show CDR1 as SGHVS and CDR2 as FQNEAQ. This CDR3 comprises 15 residues. The CDR3 reads CASSLATEARYEQYF.

The V and J genes are TRBV15 and TRBJ2-1; the TRBD2 assignment by TCRdb is unverifiable without DNA. Germline-derived CDR1 and CDR2 are LNHNV and YYDKDF (reference sequence). The CDR3 covers 14 residues. The CDR3 reads CATSKLASYNGQFF.

The V and J genes are TRBV7-2 and TRBJ2-7. From germline, CDR1 is SGHTA and CDR2 FQGNSA. CDR3 length: 15 residues. CDR3 region: CASSHSDRRSYEQYF. The entire variable domain, with the rest obtained from reference TRBV7-2 and TRBJ2-7, is as follows: GAGVSQSPSNKVTEKGKDVELRCDPISGHTALYWYRQSLGQGLEFLIYFQGNSAPDKSGLPSDRFSAERTGGSVSTLTIQRTQQEDSAVYLCASSHSDRRSYEQYFGPGTRLTVT.

The rearrangement links TRBV7-9 to TRBJ2-3. This CDR3 spans 15 amino acids. Germline CDR1 and CDR2: SEHNR and FQNEAQ (reference sequence). CDR3 residues: CASSFGLNLTDTQYF. The variable domain in full, completed from reference TRBV7-9 and TRBJ2-3, reads DTGVSQNPRHKITKRGQNVTFRCDPISEHNRLYWYRQTLGQGPEFLTYFQNEAQLEKSRLLSDRFSAERPKGSFSTLEIQRTEQGDSAMYLCASSFGLNLTDTQYFGPGTRLTVL.

The chain uses TRBV5-6 and TRBJ2-1; as DNA is missing, the TRBD1 call by TCRdb cannot be tested. CDR1 is SGHDT and CDR2 is YYEEEE in the germline V gene. This CDR3 is 16 amino acids long. The CDR3 reads CASSLLSGTNYNEQFF. The full variable domain, its missing parts supplied by reference TRBV5-6 and TRBJ2-1, is DAGVTQSPTHLIKTRGQQVTLRCSPKSGHDTVSWYQQALGQGPQFIFQYYEEEERQRGNFPDRFSGHQFPNYSSELNVNALLLGDSALYLCASSLLSGTNYNEQFFGPGTRLTVL.

V usage is TRBV5-1 and J usage is TRBJ1-6. This CDR3 is 13 amino acids long. Germline loops: CDR1 SGHRS, CDR2 YFSETQ. CDR3 protein: CASSLEEGSPLHF.

The chain is built from TRBV4-2 and TRBJ2-3. The CDR3 extends over 14 amino acids. Germline V gene sequence: CDR1 LGHNA, CDR2 YNFKEQ. This CDR3 is CASSQDGRSDTQYF.

The chain combines TRBV27 with TRBJ2-1; as DNA is missing, the TRBD2 call by TCRdb cannot be tested. Germline V gives CDR1 MNHEY, CDR2 SMNVEV (reference sequence). This CDR3 is built from 15 residues. CDR3 loop: CASQLTSGRYNERFF.

The chain employs TRBV5-1 and TRBJ1-1; TCRdb proposes TRBD1, but this gene call is untestable without DNA. CDR3 size: 14 residues. The germline gives CDR1 SGHRS, CDR2 YFSETQ. The CDR3 reads CASSRGIWNTEAFF.

The CDR3 sequence: CASSLLGTRRNEQFF. The chain uses TRBV28 and TRBJ2-1. CDR3 length: 15 residues. Germline V gene sequence: CDR1 MDHEN, CDR2 SYDVKM.

The chain recombines TRBV12-3 or TRBV12-4 with TRBJ2-5; TCRdb calls TRBD1, which cannot be checked without DNA. This CDR3 is built from 16 residues. The CDR3 loop is CASSLSGQLLQETQYF.

This rearrangement joins TRBV7-2 to TRBJ2-1; the D gene TCRdb calls, TRBD1, cannot be checked with no DNA. Germline values: CDR1 SGHTA, CDR2 FQGNSA. This CDR3 region has 15 residues. The CDR3 sequence is CASSFDRGPYNEQFF.

This chain uses TRBV3-1 with TRBJ1-6. The germline gives CDR1 LGHDT, CDR2 YNNKEL (reference sequence). The CDR3 has 14 residues. CDR3 protein: CASSQGEHNSPLHF.

The CDR3 loop is CASSGGTGYKGGSYNEQFF. This chain uses TRBV5-1 with TRBJ2-1; TCRdb's assignment of TRBD1 cannot be checked, as there is no DNA. There are 19 residues in the CDR3. CDR1 SGHRS and CDR2 YFSETQ come from the germline V gene. Combining the CDR3 with reference TRBV5-1 and TRBJ2-1 gives the whole variable domain KAGVTQTPRYLIKTRGQQVTLSCSPISGHRSVSWYQQTPGQGLQFLFEYFSETQRNKGNFPGRFSGRQFSNSRSEMNVSTLELGDSALYLCASSGGTGYKGGSYNEQFFGPGTRLTVL.

V gene TRBV27 combines with J gene TRBJ2-2; checking the TCRdb D call of TRBD2 is not possible without DNA. Germline V gene lookup returns CDR1 MNHEY and CDR2 SMNVEV (reference sequence). CDR3 length: 15 amino acids. CDR3 sequence: CASSPREGNTGELFF.

The chain links TRBV6-5 to TRBJ1-2; lacking DNA, the TRBD1 call made by TCRdb goes unchecked. The CDR3 is 14 amino acids. Germline-derived CDR1 and CDR2 are MNHEY and SVGAGI. The chain's CDR3 is CASSYVGDGGGYTF.

The gene calls are TRBV20-1 and TRBJ1-1; TCRdb's D gene call, TRBD1, goes unchecked for lack of DNA. Germline V gene data show CDR1 as DFQATT and CDR2 as SNEGSKA (reference sequence). The CDR3 is made up of 15 amino acids. The CDR3 loop reads CSARPTGSVNTEAFF.